This T cell receptor beta chain was found in a study of T-cell reconstitution after alpha-beta-depleted transplantation in children. The TCRbeta library was prepared with unique molecular identifiers. TCRdb called the PCR reads again in MiXCR, with one record for every CDR3 protein. Of 80,000 or so distinct CDR3 sequences in the sample, over 12% were seen once. About this clonotype: Its target is unknown.

Overall study findings and caveats: Several hundred graft clones that had expanded were reportedly the source of alpha-beta T cells about two months after transplant.

The specimen comprised PBMCs, mostly from graft donor cells, sampled 180 days after TCRalphabeta/CD19-depleted stem cell transplant. The clonotype was recovered from a male patient aged 2-15 years who had a stem cell transplant for acute lymphoblastic leukemia, so the T cells may come from the graft donor.

CDR3 sequence: CASDNSYEQYF. DNA of the CDR3: TGTGCCAGCGACAATTCCTACGAGCAGTACTTC. The J gene is TRBJ2-7, the V gene TRBV6-6; no firm D call. The CDR3 runs 11 residues. CDR1 MNHNY and CDR2 SVGAGI come from the germline V gene (reference sequence). The V end lost 8 bases, the J end lost 1 base, and 6 bases lay between the germline ends.